The present T cell receptor (beta chain) was sequenced within a study of blood T cell repertoires in COVID-19. Trimming pared 1 base from V and 4 bases from J, leaving 7 bases between. Germline assignment: CDR1 LGHNA and CDR2 YNFKEQ. The CDR3 sequence is 13 residues long. TCRdb's copy holds only in-frame clones and misses some; the assay was immunoSEQ multiplex PCR. The repertoire holds about 380,000 clones, 85% to 90% seen once, with around 1.2% in the top ten. Material: PBMCs or T cells enriched from blood (not recorded which). The receptor was isolated from a woman aged 18-35 years who had recovered from COVID-19. The V gene is TRBV4-2, the J gene TRBJ1-1; D is ambiguous. CDR3 amino acids: CASSQVSGTEAFF. The CDR3 bases are TGTGCCAGCAGCCAAGTTAGTGGCACTGAAGCTTTCTTT.